This is a list of T cell receptor beta chains from one sample in a study of T cell clones after liver transplantation. Repertoires were generated with immunoSEQ multiplex PCR, while TCRdb's copy carries only in-frame clones and drops some. The table has 65,000 to 80,000 clones, 75% to 90% seen once. The sequenced sample was CD4+ T cells from blood, obtained at the 22-month timepoint. The receptors come from a human patient who received a liver transplant. Some T cells may have come from the graft donor. CDR3s include the opening cysteine and the closing phenylalanine or tryptophan. A D gene is named only where the DNA matches it firmly. Clone size appears in some rows only: once, few, many, or a class for an expanded clone.

V gene: TRBV18
clone size: NA
J gene: TRBJ2-4
D gene: NA
CDR3 length: 17
CDR3 protein: CASSPPERIGAKNIQYF
CDR3 DNA: TGTGCCAGCTCACCACCGGAACGAATTGGAGCCAAAAACATTCAGTACTTC

V gene: TRBV11-2
clone size: NA
J gene: TRBJ2-5
D gene: NA
CDR3 length: 16
CDR3 protein: CASSLWSTGDQETQYF
CDR3 DNA: TGTGCCAGCAGCTTATGGTCAACGGGGGACCAAGAGACCCAGTACTTC

V gene: TRBV11-2
clone size: NA
J gene: TRBJ1-2
D gene: NA
CDR3 length: 16
CDR3 protein: CASSLEGAGSYYGYTF
CDR3 DNA: TGTGCCAGCAGCTTAGAAGGGGCAGGAAGTTACTATGGCTACACCTTC

V gene: TRBV7-9
clone size: NA
J gene: TRBJ2-2
D gene: TRBD2
CDR3 length: 16
CDR3 protein: CASSTSGTRNTGELFF
CDR3 DNA: TGTGCCAGCAGCACTAGCGGGACCCGGAACACCGGGGAGCTGTTTTTT

V gene: TRBV7-2
clone size: once
J gene: TRBJ1-6
D gene: TRBD1
CDR3 length: 16
CDR3 protein: CASSFDRASYNSPLHF
CDR3 DNA: TGTGCCAGCAGCTTTGACAGGGCCTCCTATAATTCACCCCTCCACTTT

V gene: TRBV19
clone size: NA
J gene: TRBJ1-2
D gene: NA
CDR3 length: 13
CDR3 protein: CASSITGNYGYTF
CDR3 DNA: TGTGCCAGTAGTATAACCGGCAACTATGGCTACACCTTC

V gene: TRBV2
clone size: NA
J gene: TRBJ1-5
D gene: NA
CDR3 length: 15
CDR3 protein: CASSEARAENQPQHF
CDR3 DNA: TGTGCCAGCAGTGAAGCAAGGGCAGAGAATCAGCCCCAGCATTTT

V gene: TRBV27
clone size: NA
J gene: TRBJ1-6
D gene: NA
CDR3 length: 15
CDR3 protein: CASRKDNSDNSPLHF
CDR3 DNA: TGTGCCAGCAGGAAGGACAACTCTGATAATTCACCCCTCCACTTT

V gene: TRBV14
clone size: NA
J gene: TRBJ2-1
D gene: TRBD1
CDR3 length: 15
CDR3 protein: CASSRRDSPYNEQFF
CDR3 DNA: TGTGCCAGCAGCCGCCGGGACAGCCCTTACAATGAGCAGTTCTTC

V gene: TRBV29-1
clone size: once
J gene: TRBJ2-6
D gene: NA
CDR3 length: 14
CDR3 protein: CSAYLHSGANVLTF
CDR3 DNA: TGCAGCGCATACCTCCACTCTGGGGCCAACGTCCTGACTTTC

V gene: TRBV5-5
clone size: NA
J gene: TRBJ2-7
D gene: NA
CDR3 length: 13
CDR3 protein: CASSLGLQGRQYF
CDR3 DNA: TGTGCCAGCAGCTTGGGGCTACAGGGTAGGCAGTACTTC

V gene: TRBV29-1
clone size: NA
J gene: TRBJ2-3
D gene: NA
CDR3 length: 13
CDR3 protein: CSVGISGGDTQYF
CDR3 DNA: TGCAGCGTTGGGATCTCTGGGGGGGATACGCAGTATTTT

V gene: TRBV6-1
clone size: NA
J gene: TRBJ1-5
D gene: NA
CDR3 length: 16
CDR3 protein: CASSVTVSQRNQPQHF
CDR3 DNA: TGTGCCAGCAGTGTAACAGTCTCCCAACGCAATCAGCCCCAGCATTTT

V gene: TRBV30
clone size: NA
J gene: TRBJ1-5
D gene: NA
CDR3 length: 14
CDR3 protein: CAWSSGGANQPQHF
CDR3 DNA: TGTGCCTGGAGTAGTGGGGGGGCGAATCAGCCCCAGCATTTT

V gene: TRBV7-9
clone size: NA
J gene: TRBJ2-1
D gene: TRBD2
CDR3 length: 16
CDR3 protein: CASSLDRTSGYNEQFF
CDR3 DNA: TGTGCCAGCAGCTTAGACCGGACTAGCGGTTACAATGAGCAGTTCTTC

V gene: TRBV4-1
clone size: NA
J gene: TRBJ2-7
D gene: TRBD1
CDR3 length: 14
CDR3 protein: CASSPSGTGYEQYF
CDR3 DNA: TGCGCCAGCAGCCCCTCCGGGACAGGGTACGAGCAGTACTTC

V gene: TRBV18
clone size: NA
J gene: TRBJ1-4
D gene: NA
CDR3 length: 12
CDR3 protein: CASSPGSEITHF
CDR3 DNA: TGTGCCAGCTCACCCGGGTCCGAGATCACTCATTTT

V gene: TRBV19
clone size: NA
J gene: TRBJ1-1
D gene: TRBD1
CDR3 length: 16
CDR3 protein: CASSKGAESLGAEAFF
CDR3 DNA: TGTGCCAGTAGTAAGGGGGCAGAATCCCTGGGGGCTGAAGCTTTCTTT

V gene: TRBV11-1
clone size: NA
J gene: TRBJ2-5
D gene: NA
CDR3 length: 14
CDR3 protein: CASSLRHLDGTQYF
CDR3 DNA: TGTGCCAGCAGCTTAAGACACCTCGACGGGACCCAGTACTTC

V gene: TRBV6-4
clone size: NA
J gene: TRBJ2-7
D gene: TRBD1
CDR3 length: 13
CDR3 protein: CASRTGEKYEQYF
CDR3 DNA: TGTGCCAGCAGGACAGGGGAAAAATACGAGCAGTACTTC

V gene: TRBV25-1
clone size: NA
J gene: TRBJ2-1
D gene: NA
CDR3 length: 16
CDR3 protein: CASRELRTNGDNEQFF
CDR3 DNA: TGTGCCAGCAGAGAGCTTCGGACTAACGGAGACAATGAGCAGTTCTTC

V gene: TRBV6-1
clone size: few
J gene: TRBJ2-2
D gene: NA
CDR3 length: 15
CDR3 protein: CASSEGRAGTGELFF
CDR3 DNA: TGTGCCAGCAGTGAAGGGAGGGCCGGAACCGGGGAGCTGTTTTTT

V gene: TRBV10-3
clone size: NA
J gene: TRBJ1-1
D gene: NA
CDR3 length: 12
CDR3 protein: CAIARGDTEAFF
CDR3 DNA: TGTGCCATCGCGAGGGGCGACACTGAAGCTTTCTTT

V gene: TRBV9
clone size: medium-sized
J gene: TRBJ1-2
D gene: TRBD1
CDR3 length: 14
CDR3 protein: CASSVDNRGLGYTF
CDR3 DNA: TGTGCCAGCAGCGTAGACAACAGGGGGCTCGGCTACACCTTC

V gene: TRBV19
clone size: NA
J gene: TRBJ1-5
D gene: NA
CDR3 length: 13
CDR3 protein: CATLGQRDQPQHF
CDR3 DNA: TGTGCCACCCTCGGACAGAGGGATCAGCCCCAGCATTTT

V gene: TRBV5-5
clone size: NA
J gene: TRBJ1-4
D gene: NA
CDR3 length: 18
CDR3 protein: CASSSNPTPTGANEKLFF
CDR3 DNA: TGTGCCAGCAGCTCGAACCCCACACCGACAGGAGCTAATGAAAAACTGTTTTTT

V gene: TRBV7-2
clone size: NA
J gene: TRBJ2-1
D gene: NA
CDR3 length: 12
CDR3 protein: CASSPAGNEQFF
CDR3 DNA: TGTGCCAGCAGCCCAGCAGGGAATGAGCAGTTCTTC

V gene: TRBV29-1
clone size: NA
J gene: TRBJ2-1
D gene: NA
CDR3 length: 11
CDR3 protein: CSVESRNEQFF
CDR3 DNA: TGCAGCGTTGAATCGCGGAATGAGCAGTTCTTC

V gene: TRBV6-1
clone size: NA
J gene: TRBJ2-3
D gene: TRBD1
CDR3 length: 15
CDR3 protein: CASTLGAQGADTQYF
CDR3 DNA: TGTGCCAGCACCCTAGGGGCCCAGGGGGCAGATACGCAGTATTTT

V gene: TRBV27
clone size: NA
J gene: TRBJ2-2
D gene: NA
CDR3 length: 14
CDR3 protein: CASRDSISTGELFF
CDR3 DNA: TGTGCCAGTAGGGACTCAATTAGCACCGGGGAGCTGTTTTTT

V gene: TRBV4-1
clone size: NA
J gene: TRBJ1-5
D gene: TRBD1
CDR3 length: 15
CDR3 protein: CASSQVRDSSQPQHF
CDR3 DNA: TGCGCCAGCAGCCAAGTCCGGGACAGTAGCCAGCCCCAGCATTTT

V gene: TRBV6-1
clone size: NA
J gene: TRBJ2-2
D gene: NA
CDR3 length: 13
CDR3 protein: CASTSTNTGELFF
CDR3 DNA: TGTGCCAGCACATCAACGAACACCGGGGAGCTGTTTTTT

V gene: TRBV19
clone size: NA
J gene: TRBJ2-2
D gene: NA
CDR3 length: 13
CDR3 protein: CASSIGQLGELFF
CDR3 DNA: TGTGCCAGTAGTATAGGCCAGCTCGGGGAGCTGTTTTTT

V gene: TRBV4-3
clone size: NA
J gene: TRBJ1-4
D gene: TRBD1
CDR3 length: 16
CDR3 protein: CASSLRPGTGGEKLFF
CDR3 DNA: TGCGCCAGCAGCCTAAGACCCGGGACAGGGGGGGAAAAACTGTTTTTT

V gene: TRBV28
clone size: NA
J gene: TRBJ2-6
D gene: NA
CDR3 length: 15
CDR3 protein: CASSFESAGANVLTF
CDR3 DNA: TGTGCCAGCAGTTTTGAAAGCGCGGGGGCCAACGTCCTGACTTTC

V gene: TRBV7-2
clone size: once
J gene: TRBJ1-5
D gene: NA
CDR3 length: 15
CDR3 protein: CASSSSVGVNQPQHF
CDR3 DNA: TGTGCCAGCAGCTCCTCCGTGGGGGTGAATCAGCCCCAGCATTTT

V gene: TRBV9
clone size: few
J gene: TRBJ1-6
D gene: NA
CDR3 length: 16
CDR3 protein: CASSVGPSSYNSPLHF
CDR3 DNA: TGTGCCAGCAGCGTAGGTCCGAGCTCCTATAATTCACCCCTCCACTTT

V gene: TRBV5-1
clone size: NA
J gene: TRBJ2-1
D gene: NA
CDR3 length: 16
CDR3 protein: CASSLYGTGTSNEQFF
CDR3 DNA: TGCGCCAGCAGCTTGTACGGGACAGGGACTAGTAATGAGCAGTTCTTC

V gene: TRBV27
clone size: NA
J gene: TRBJ1-2
D gene: TRBD1
CDR3 length: 15
CDR3 protein: CASQPRTGVDYGYTF
CDR3 DNA: TGTGCCAGCCAACCCCGGACAGGGGTGGACTATGGCTACACCTTC

V gene: TRBV25-1
clone size: few
J gene: TRBJ2-2
D gene: NA
CDR3 length: 14
CDR3 protein: CASSESVSTGELFF
CDR3 DNA: TGTGCCAGCAGTGAATCGGTCTCCACCGGGGAGCTGTTTTTT

V gene: TRBV2
clone size: NA
J gene: TRBJ2-1
D gene: TRBD2
CDR3 length: 14
CDR3 protein: CASREGLAVNEQFF
CDR3 DNA: TGTGCCAGCCGGGAGGGACTAGCGGTCAATGAGCAGTTCTTC

V gene: TRBV14
clone size: NA
J gene: TRBJ2-7
D gene: TRBD2
CDR3 length: 16
CDR3 protein: CASSRGTSGRHHEQYF
CDR3 DNA: TGTGCCAGCAGCCGGGGGACTAGCGGGAGGCACCACGAGCAGTACTTC

V gene: TRBV19
clone size: NA
J gene: TRBJ1-4
D gene: TRBD1
CDR3 length: 13
CDR3 protein: CASGGQKDEKLFF
CDR3 DNA: TGTGCCAGTGGGGGACAGAAGGATGAAAAACTGTTTTTT

V gene: TRBV11-2
clone size: NA
J gene: TRBJ1-5
D gene: TRBD1
CDR3 length: 15
CDR3 protein: CASSYQGGSGQPQHF
CDR3 DNA: TGTGCCAGCAGCTACCAGGGGGGCTCGGGTCAGCCCCAGCATTTT

V gene: TRBV7-3
clone size: once
J gene: TRBJ2-3
D gene: TRBD2
CDR3 length: 16
CDR3 protein: CASSLSLAGVADTQYF
CDR3 DNA: TGTGCCAGCAGCCTTTCACTAGCGGGAGTAGCGGATACGCAGTATTTT

V gene: TRBV5-1
clone size: NA
J gene: TRBJ2-1
D gene: NA
CDR3 length: 14
CDR3 protein: CASTSSGGGNEQFF
CDR3 DNA: TGCGCCAGCACCTCCTCCGGAGGGGGGAATGAGCAGTTCTTC

V gene: TRBV5-4
clone size: NA
J gene: TRBJ2-6
D gene: NA
CDR3 length: 17
CDR3 protein: CASSLIRLSSGANVLTF
CDR3 DNA: TGTGCCAGCAGCTTGATCAGGCTAAGCTCTGGGGCCAACGTCCTGACTTTC

V gene: TRBV7-7
clone size: NA
J gene: TRBJ2-1
D gene: NA
CDR3 length: 13
CDR3 protein: CASSNDRYNEQFF
CDR3 DNA: TGTGCCAGCAGCAATGACAGGTACAATGAGCAGTTCTTC

V gene: TRBV11-1
clone size: few
J gene: TRBJ2-1
D gene: TRBD1
CDR3 length: 14
CDR3 protein: CASSRDRDYNEQFF
CDR3 DNA: TGTGCCAGCAGCCGGGACAGGGACTACAATGAGCAGTTCTTC

V gene: TRBV19
clone size: NA
J gene: TRBJ1-2
D gene: NA
CDR3 length: 18
CDR3 protein: CASRIVRFEGAGNYGYTF
CDR3 DNA: TGTGCCAGTAGAATAGTCCGTTTCGAAGGGGCTGGTAACTATGGCTACACCTTC